The sequence of this T cell receptor beta chain was determined in a study of somatic mutations in cytotoxic T cells in rheumatoid arthritis. Study background: At nearly 100% purity, some V beta antibody-stained T-cell populations were flow-sorted, and these included V beta1+ cells that were sequenced for TCRB. Study observations and caveats: Rising age went with increasing CD8+ clonality in rheumatoid arthritis patients; healthy controls showed no such increase.

In regard to this clone: What it binds is unknown.

Trimming cost V 4 bases and J 1 base, with 12 bases left between them. Germline values: CDR1 SNHLY, CDR2 FYNNEI. The CDR3 covers 15 residues. The data were produced by immunoSEQ multiplex PCR, yet TCRdb's version contains in-frame clones alone and is incomplete. The data show some 17,000 clones, with over 65% seen just once and roughly 4.5% held by the top ten. This sequence was found in an adult with rheumatoid arthritis. The chain links TRBV2 to TRBJ2-3; D gene uncertain. The material sequenced was CD8+ T cells sorted from blood. As DNA, the CDR3 is TGTGCCAGCAGTGCCGGGTACTACGGCACAGATACGCAGTATTTT. As protein: CASSAGYYGTDTQYF.